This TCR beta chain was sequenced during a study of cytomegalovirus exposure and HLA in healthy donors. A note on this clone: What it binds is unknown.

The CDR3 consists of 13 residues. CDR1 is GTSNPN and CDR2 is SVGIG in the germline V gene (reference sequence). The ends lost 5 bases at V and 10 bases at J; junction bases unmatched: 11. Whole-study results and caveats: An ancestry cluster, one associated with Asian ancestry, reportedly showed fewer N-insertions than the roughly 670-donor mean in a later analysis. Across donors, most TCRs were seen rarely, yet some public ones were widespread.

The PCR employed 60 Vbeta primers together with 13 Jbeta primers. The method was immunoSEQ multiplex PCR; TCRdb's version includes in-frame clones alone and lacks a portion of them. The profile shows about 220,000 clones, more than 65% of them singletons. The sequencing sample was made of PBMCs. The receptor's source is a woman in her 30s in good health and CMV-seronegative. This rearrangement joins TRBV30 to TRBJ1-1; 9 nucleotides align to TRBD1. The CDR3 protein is CAWLTGGGRRAFF. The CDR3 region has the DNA TGTGCCTGGCTGACAGGGGGAGGTCGTCGAGCTTTCTTT. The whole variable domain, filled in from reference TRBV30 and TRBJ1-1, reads SQTIHQWPATLVQPVGSPLSLECTVEGTSNPNLYWYRQAAGRGLQLLFYSVGIGQISSEVPQNLSASRPQDRQFILSSKKLLLSDSGFYLCAWLTGGGRRAFFGQGTRLTVV.